A selection of T cell receptor beta chains follows, all from one sample in a study of shared clonotypes between healthy human individuals. Sequencing used immunoSEQ multiplex PCR; TCRdb keeps in-frame clones, though not all of them. The sample lists some 900,000 clones; around three quarters were seen once. The material sequenced was memory CD4+ T cells sorted from blood. The source is a young man in good health. CDR3s include the opening cysteine and the closing phenylalanine or tryptophan. The D gene is left open where the match is weak. Some rows mark clone size as missing; the rest say once, few, many or name a class of expanded clone.

V	J	D	length	size	CDR3	DNA
TRBV11-1	TRBJ2-7	TRBD2	11	-	CASSLSGGPNF	TGTGCCAGCAGCTTATCGGGAGGGCCGAACTTC
TRBV7-2	TRBJ2-3	-	12	-	CASSLASRTQYF	TGTGCCAGCAGCTTAGCCTCCCGTACGCAGTATTTT
TRBV10-3	TRBJ2-7	-	14	-	CAISEQGGPGEQYF	TGTGCCATCAGTGAACAGGGAGGTCCTGGAGAGCAGTACTTC
TRBV10-1	TRBJ1-1	-	15	-	CASSESRQGNTEAFF	TGCGCCAGCAGTGAGTCGAGGCAGGGTAACACTGAAGCTTTCTTT
TRBV4-3	TRBJ1-4	-	14	-	CASSQEGIAEKLFF	TGCGCCAGCAGCCAAGAGGGGATAGCTGAAAAACTGTTTTTT
TRBV6-5	TRBJ1-1	-	11	-	CASSYAGSAFF	TGTGCCAGCAGTTACGCGGGTTCCGCTTTCTTT
TRBV20-1	TRBJ1-2	-	10	-	CSARGHGYTF	TGCAGTGCTAGGGGGCATGGCTACACCTTC
TRBV18	TRBJ1-5	-	15	-	CASSTNAGGNQPQHF	TGTGCCAGCTCAACAAATGCGGGGGGCAATCAGCCCCAGCATTTT
TRBV7-2	TRBJ1-5	-	14	-	CASSLVDGGQPQHF	TGTGCCAGCAGCTTAGTAGACGGAGGGCAGCCCCAGCATTTT
TRBV5-1	TRBJ2-1	TRBD1	16	-	CASQRGQGVSYNEQFF	TGCGCCTCCCAAAGGGGGCAGGGGGTCTCCTACAATGAGCAGTTCTTC
TRBV7-9	TRBJ2-7	TRBD1	16	-	CASSYYPGQGAYEQYF	TGTGCCAGCAGTTACTACCCGGGACAGGGTGCCTACGAGCAGTACTTC
TRBV2	TRBJ2-2	TRBD2	15	once	CASTTSGRSTGELFF	TGTGCCAGCACGACTAGCGGGAGATCCACCGGGGAGCTGTTTTTT
TRBV18	TRBJ2-5	-	12	-	CASTPNVETQYF	TGTGCCAGCACCCCTAATGTGGAGACCCAGTACTTC
TRBV10-1	TRBJ2-7	-	14	-	CASSQTGTTYEQYF	TGCGCCAGCAGCCAAACAGGGACGACCTACGAGCAGTACTTC
TRBV30	TRBJ1-3	-	14	many	CAWSVQGRGNTIYF	TGTGCCTGGAGTGTTCAGGGGCGGGGAAACACCATATATTTT
TRBV14	TRBJ2-5	-	15	once	CASSLGVRGAETQYF	TGTGCCAGCAGCCTAGGCGTCCGGGGCGCCGAGACCCAGTACTTC
TRBV27	TRBJ2-7	TRBD2	17	-	CASSLSGTSSYGYEQYF	TGTGCCAGCAGTTTATCGGGGACTAGTTCTTACGGCTACGAGCAGTACTTC
TRBV9	TRBJ1-3	-	18	-	CASSVDSTGRTSGNTIYF	TGTGCCAGCAGCGTAGATTCGACAGGTCGGACCTCTGGAAACACCATATATTTT